This T cell receptor (beta chain) derives from a study of T cell responses to AZD1222 COVID-19 vaccine. Germline V gene data show CDR1 as KGHSH and CDR2 as LQKENI. This CDR3 spans 12 amino acids. V lost 7 bases and J lost 1, with 7 bases in between. Points on this clone: The antigen remains undetermined.

Study-wide results and caveats: Spike-wide coverage was observed for vaccine-associated CD4 TCRs, with dominant responses at 160-218 and 743-854. The donors showed a predominance of white British ancestry and of females, with possible underestimation of clonal diversity. Repertoire sampling was restricted to post-peak T cell response timepoints.

Sequencing was performed with immunoSEQ multiplex PCR; in TCRdb, only in-frame clones are kept and a portion is missing. In the table there are under 80,000 clones, around nine tenths of which are singletons. The material sequenced was peripheral blood, taken 28 days after the second AZD1222 dose. This sequence originates from an adult who received the AZD1222 COVID-19 vaccine. The chain carries TRBV18 and TRBJ1-1, with D unresolved. CDR3 sequence: CASLQRNTEAFF. The DNA of the CDR3 is TGTGCCAGCTTACAAAGGAACACTGAAGCTTTCTTT.